The 10 T cell receptor beta chains listed next were all sequenced from one sample in a study of blood T cell repertoires in COVID-19. Method: immunoSEQ multiplex PCR; TCRdb's copy keeps in-frame clones and lacks some. The table has roughly 180,000 clones, 75% to 90% seen once. Material for sequencing was peripheral blood. Source of these receptors: a woman in her fifties or sixties with acute or convalescent COVID-19.

The V and J genes are TRBV19 and TRBJ1-1; D gene uncertain. This CDR3 spans 14 amino acids. The V end was cut by 6 bases, the J end by 1 base, with 12 bases between. Germline CDR1 reads LNHDA; CDR2 reads SQIVND (reference sequence). The CDR3 is CASSPESANTEAFF. For the CDR3, the DNA is TGTGCCAGTAGCCCAGAAAGCGCGAACACTGAAGCTTTCTTT.

The chain is built from TRBV27 and TRBJ1-1, with no clear D. Trimming shortened V by 2 bases and J by 7 bases, and 14 bases separated the two germline ends. CDR1 and CDR2 (germline): MNHEY, SMNVEV (reference sequence). This CDR3 region has 14 residues. CDR3 sequence: CASSLGRARGEAFF. The DNA of the CDR3 is TGTGCCAGCAGTTTAGGTAGGGCGCGGGGTGAAGCTTTCTTT.

V is TRBV6-5 and J is TRBJ1-1; D not certain. This CDR3 spans 15 amino acids. The germline V and J ends were trimmed by 2 bases and 0 bases, with 10 bases remaining between them. Germline V CDR1 and CDR2: MNHEY, SVGAGI. CDR3 loop: CASSYTEALNTEAFF. As DNA, the CDR3 is TGTGCCAGCAGTTACACCGAGGCATTGAACACTGAAGCTTTCTTT.

CDR3 protein: CASSTLAGGETGELFF. The CDR3 region has the DNA TGTGCCAGCTCAACCCTAGCGGGAGGAGAAACCGGGGAGCTGTTTTTT. The rearrangement uses TRBV18 and TRBJ2-2; 11 bases are a match to TRBD2. This CDR3 has 16 residues. The ends lost 5 bases at V and 5 bases at J; junction bases unmatched: 7. Germline V gene sequence: CDR1 KGHSH, CDR2 LQKENI. The complete variable domain, with remaining parts taken from reference TRBV18 and TRBJ2-2, reads NAGVMQNPRHLVRRRGQEARLRCSPMKGHSHVYWYRQLPEEGLKFMVYLQKENIIDESGMPKERFSAEFPKEGPSILRIQQVVRGDSAAYFCASSTLAGGETGELFFGEGSRLTVL.

The chain carries TRBV4-1 and TRBJ2-1; maybe TRBD2 (6 bases). From germline, CDR1 is MGHRA and CDR2 YSYEKL. The ends were cut back, 4 bases at V and 6 bases at J, with 19 bases in the middle. CDR3 length: 16 residues. CDR3 DNA sequence: TGCGCCAGCAGCCTGCCCCAGATAGCGGAGACCAATGAGCAGTTCTTC. It yields the protein CASSLPQIAETNEQFF.

As to this clone: Other DNA sequences from this sample encode an identical CDR3 as well. This chain links TRBV9 with TRBJ2-1, with 11 bases fitting TRBD2. CDR1 SGDLS and CDR2 YYNGEE come from the germline V gene. The V and J ends lost 0 bases and 9 bases, in that order; junction bases with no gene match: 5. The CDR3 consists of 15 residues. In nucleotides, the CDR3 is TGTGCCAGCAGCGTAGGAGTAGCGGGAGGGATTGAGCAGTTCTTC. It encodes CASSVGVAGGIEQFF.

The chain recombines TRBV11-2 with TRBJ1-2; no firm D call. V lost 0 bases, J lost 5 bases, and 10 bases lay in between. This CDR3 has 14 amino acids. Germline CDR1 is SGHAT and CDR2 is FQNNGV. The DNA for the CDR3 is TGTGCCAGCAGCTTAGAGCCGGGAACGTATGGCTACACCTTC. It is translated as CASSLEPGTYGYTF.

The V and J genes are TRBV4-1 and TRBJ2-7; 11 bases are shared with TRBD2. The ends lost 2 bases at V and 3 bases at J; junction bases unmatched: 9. Germline V CDR1 and CDR2: MGHRA, YSYEKL. CDR3 size: 17 residues. The CDR3 loop reads CASSQSRTSGPFYEQYF. CDR3 in DNA: TGCGCCAGCAGCCAATCGAGGACTAGCGGGCCCTTCTACGAGCAGTACTTC.

The V gene is TRBV2, the J gene TRBJ2-1, with D possibly being TRBD2 (5 bases). Trimming removed 3 bases from V and 16 bases from J, with 13 bases in between. CDR1 and CDR2 (germline): SNHLY, FYNNEI. The length of the CDR3 is 11 residues. The CDR3 is CASSEFTRDFF. In DNA, the CDR3 is TGTGCCAGCAGTGAGTTTACTAGAGACTTCTTC.

The chain uses TRBV6-1 and TRBJ1-5, with D possibly matching TRBD1 (5 bases). The CDR3 covers 14 residues. Germline V gene sequence: CDR1 MNHNS, CDR2 SASEGT. Trimming left V 2 bases short and J 7 bases short, with 12 bases between. CDR3 sequence reads: CASSESTVPQPQHF. In DNA, the CDR3 is TGTGCCAGCAGTGAATCGACAGTGCCCCAGCCCCAGCATTTT.